The source of this TCR beta chain is a study of human T cells and chemical hapten exposure. Whole-study context: TCR yield per sample varied, mainly due to pooled library volumes.

Notes on this clonotype: The target antigen is unknown.

Unseparated into fractions, whole blood served as the source from which total RNA was extracted. CDR1 is SGHNT and CDR2 is YYREEE in the germline V gene (reference sequence). The CDR3 is 19 amino acids. V lost 3 bases and J lost 0; bases outside the gene matches: 12. Each cDNA molecule in the library carried unique molecular identifiers. One entry per CDR3 protein, called by TCRdb with MiXCR from the reads. This sample has about 120,000 distinct CDR3 sequences, with about 8.9% found just once. Study findings and constraints: Those TCRs sitting above 1 in 1000 frequency stayed the same with DPC sensitization.

This rearrangement joins TRBV5-4 to TRBJ2-1; TRBD2 aligns across 10 bases. This TCR derives from a human donor in good health. Some clones in this sample may be carry-over from other donors' samples. What was sequenced was whole blood. Written as DNA, the CDR3 is TGTGCCAGCAGCTCGAGGGCTAGCGGGGGTCGTAGCTCCTACAATGAGCAGTTCTTC. This codes for CASSSRASGGRSSYNEQFF.